The source of this T cell receptor beta chain is a study of breast tumors, draining lymph nodes, adjacent tissues. The study, taken as a whole, reports: Data only fit, rather than demonstrated, lymph node origin of most tumor T cells. Data fit most tumor T cells coming from lymph node, expanding in tumor. Tumor TCR diversity was below lymph nodes but above nontumor tissue. Luminal-like breast cancer showed significantly higher tumor–nontumor repertoire similarity than basal-like.

Trimming stripped 3 bases from V and 4 bases from J, with 9 bases between. Germline V lookup: CDR1 DFQATT, CDR2 SNEGSKA (reference sequence). The CDR3 has 12 amino acids. TCRdb analysed the multiplex PCR reads with MiXCR anew, one entry per CDR3 protein. The sample includes some 250,000 distinct CDR3 sequences, less than 40% of them seen just once. The lymph nodes were axillary draining lymph nodes from breast cancer patients. On this clonotype itself: The antigen remains unidentified.

The chain couples TRBV20-1 to TRBJ1-1; D is ambiguous. Sequencing was carried out using axillary lymph node tissue. This sequence was found in a female donor with breast cancer. Some clones in this sample may be carry-over from other donors' samples. CDR3 loop: CSASLGSTEAFF. The CDR3 DNA follows: TGCAGTGCTAGTCTGGGGAGCACTGAAGCTTTCTTT.